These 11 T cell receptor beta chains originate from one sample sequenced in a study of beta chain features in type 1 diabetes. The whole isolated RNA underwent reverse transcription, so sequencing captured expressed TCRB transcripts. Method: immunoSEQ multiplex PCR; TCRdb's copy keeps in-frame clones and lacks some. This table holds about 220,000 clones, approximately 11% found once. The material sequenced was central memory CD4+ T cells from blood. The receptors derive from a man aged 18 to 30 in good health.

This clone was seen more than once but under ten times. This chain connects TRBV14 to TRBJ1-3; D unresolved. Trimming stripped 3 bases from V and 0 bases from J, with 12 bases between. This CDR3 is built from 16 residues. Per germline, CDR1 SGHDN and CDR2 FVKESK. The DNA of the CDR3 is TGTGCCAGCAGCCAGGTCTGGGGAAACTCTGGAAACACCATATATTTT. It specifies CASSQVWGNSGNTIYF.

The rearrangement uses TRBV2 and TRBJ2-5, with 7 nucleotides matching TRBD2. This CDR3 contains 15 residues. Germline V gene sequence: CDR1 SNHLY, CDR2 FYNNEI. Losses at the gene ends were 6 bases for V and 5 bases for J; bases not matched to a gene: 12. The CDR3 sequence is CASSSGVAGVETQYF. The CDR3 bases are TGTGCCAGCAGCTCCGGAGTGGCGGGAGTGGAGACCCAGTACTTC.

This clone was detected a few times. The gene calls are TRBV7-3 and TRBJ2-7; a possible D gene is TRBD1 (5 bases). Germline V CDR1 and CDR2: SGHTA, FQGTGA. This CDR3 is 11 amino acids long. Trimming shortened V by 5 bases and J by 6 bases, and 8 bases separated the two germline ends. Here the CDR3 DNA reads TGTGCCAGCAGCGATGGGGCCGAGCAGTACTTC. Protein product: CASSDGAEQYF.

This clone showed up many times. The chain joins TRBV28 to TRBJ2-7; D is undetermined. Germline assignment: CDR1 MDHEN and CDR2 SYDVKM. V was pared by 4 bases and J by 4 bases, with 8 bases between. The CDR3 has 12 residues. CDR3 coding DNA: TGTGCCAGCAGTTCCAGAGTTTACGAGCAGTACTTC. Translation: CASSSRVYEQYF.

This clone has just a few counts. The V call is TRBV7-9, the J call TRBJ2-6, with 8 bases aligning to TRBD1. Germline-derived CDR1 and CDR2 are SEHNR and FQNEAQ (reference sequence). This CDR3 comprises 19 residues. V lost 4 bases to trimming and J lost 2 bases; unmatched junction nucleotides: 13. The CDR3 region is CASSSPRNGQGAGANVLTF. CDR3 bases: TGTGCCAGCAGCTCCCCTCGGAACGGACAGGGTGCTGGGGCCAACGTCCTGACTTTC.

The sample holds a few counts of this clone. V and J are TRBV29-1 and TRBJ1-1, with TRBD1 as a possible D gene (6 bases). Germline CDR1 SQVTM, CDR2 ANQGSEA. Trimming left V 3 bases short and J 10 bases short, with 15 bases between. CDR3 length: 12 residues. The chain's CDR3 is CSVDLGGIAAFF. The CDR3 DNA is TGCAGCGTTGACCTAGGGGGGATTGCAGCTTTCTTT. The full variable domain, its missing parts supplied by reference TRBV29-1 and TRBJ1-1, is SAVISQKPSRDICQRGTSLTIQCQVDSQVTMMFWYRQQPGQSLTLIATANQGSEATYESGFVIDKFPISRPNLTFSTLTVSNMSPEDSSIYLCSVDLGGIAAFFGQGTRLTVV.

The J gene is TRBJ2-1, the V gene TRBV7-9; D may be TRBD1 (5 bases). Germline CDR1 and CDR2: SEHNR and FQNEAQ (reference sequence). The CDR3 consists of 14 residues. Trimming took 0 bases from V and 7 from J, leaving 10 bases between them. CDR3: CASSLAYRLNEQFF. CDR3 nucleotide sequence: TGTGCCAGCAGCTTAGCGTACAGGCTGAATGAGCAGTTCTTC.

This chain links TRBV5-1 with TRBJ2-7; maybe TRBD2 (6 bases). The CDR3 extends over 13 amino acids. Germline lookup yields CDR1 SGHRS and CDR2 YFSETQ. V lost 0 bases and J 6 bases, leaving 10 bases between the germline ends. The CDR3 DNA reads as TGCGCCAGCAGCTTGGTTAGGGGAGGCGAGCAGTACTTC. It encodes CASSLVRGGEQYF.

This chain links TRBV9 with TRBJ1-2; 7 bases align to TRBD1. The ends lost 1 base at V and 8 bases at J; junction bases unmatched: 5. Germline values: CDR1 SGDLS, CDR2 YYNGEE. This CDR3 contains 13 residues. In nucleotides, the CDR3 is TGTGCCAGCAGCGTACGGGACAGTAGGGGCTACACCTTC. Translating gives CASSVRDSRGYTF. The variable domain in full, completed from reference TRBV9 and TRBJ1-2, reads DSGVTQTPKHLITATGQRVTLRCSPRSGDLSVYWYQQSLDQGLQFLIQYYNGEERAKGNILERFSAQQFPDLHSELNLSSLELGDSALYFCASSVRDSRGYTFGSGTRLTVV.

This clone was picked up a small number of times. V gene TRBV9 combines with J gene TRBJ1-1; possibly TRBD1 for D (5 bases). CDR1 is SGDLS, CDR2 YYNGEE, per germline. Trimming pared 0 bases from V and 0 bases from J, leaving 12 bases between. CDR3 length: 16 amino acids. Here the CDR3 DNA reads TGTGCCAGCAGCGTAGTCTCGACAGTAATGAACACTGAAGCTTTCTTT. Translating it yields CASSVVSTVMNTEAFF.

CDR3 DNA sequence: TGTGCCATCCCGCCGACTAGCGGGATGGGAAAGACCCAGTACTTC. Translated: CAIPPTSGMGKTQYF. The chain employs TRBV10-3 and TRBJ2-5, with 11 nucleotides matching TRBD2. The V segment lost 8 bases and the J segment 6 bases; nucleotides outside the gene matches: 11. Germline V CDR1 and CDR2: ENHRY, SYGVKD. This CDR3 region has 15 residues.